The 21 T cell receptor beta chains below all came from one sample that was sequenced in a study of radiotherapy plus CTLA-4 blockade in lung cancer. The method was immunoSEQ multiplex PCR; TCRdb's version includes in-frame clones alone and lacks a portion of them. The sample records 85,000 to 100,000 clones, more than 85% being singletons. The sample here was peripheral blood, taken from a patient treated with radiotherapy plus ipilimumab. Every receptor here comes from a human donor with non-small cell lung cancer that progressed on radiotherapy plus ipilimumab.

CDR3 residues: CASIVPTATGELFF. CDR3 nucleotide sequence: TGTGCCAGCATTGTACCGACAGCCACCGGGGAGCTGTTTTTT. J is TRBJ2-2 and V is TRBV6-1; possibly TRBD1 for D (5 bases). Trimming pared 7 bases from V and 4 bases from J, leaving 13 bases between. The germline CDR1 and CDR2 sequences are MNHNS and SASEGT. CDR3 size: 14 residues.

For this clone: Sequence at one end of the junction differs from germline and may be a read error. This specimen includes other DNA sequences encoding the same CDR3. The chain couples TRBV7-3 to TRBJ2-7; D remains unclear. Germline V gene sequence: CDR1 SGHTA, CDR2 FQGTGA. The length of the CDR3 is 13 residues. CDR3 in DNA: TGTGCCAGCAGCTCCTCTCCCGTTGGAGAGCGGTACTTC. Its translation: CASSSSPVGERYF. The full variable domain, its missing parts supplied by reference TRBV7-3 and TRBJ2-7, is GAGVSQTPSNKVTEKGKYVELRCDPISGHTALYWYRQSLGQGPEFLIYFQGTGAADDSGLPNDRFFAVRPEGSVSTLKIQRTERGDSAVYLCASSSSPVGERYFGPGTRLTVT.

The rearrangement links TRBV4-3 to TRBJ1-4; D uncertain. V lost 1 base and J lost 8, with 14 bases in between. The CDR3 consists of 15 residues. Germline CDR1 is LGHNA and CDR2 is YSLEER. CDR3 region: CASSQGIEWVEKLFF. Here the CDR3 DNA reads TGCGCCAGCAGCCAAGGAATAGAGTGGGTCGAAAAACTGTTTTTT.

The chain combines TRBV5-1 with TRBJ1-1; D unresolved. V lost 2 bases and J 5 bases, leaving 10 bases between the germline ends. There are 13 residues in the CDR3. CDR1 and CDR2 (germline): SGHRS, YFSETQ. This CDR3 is CASSFDPGTEAFF. The CDR3 coding sequence is TGCGCCAGCAGCTTTGATCCGGGGACTGAAGCTTTCTTT.

This clone was seen a single time. The chain uses TRBV5-1 and TRBJ1-2; no clear D. Germline CDR1 reads SGHRS; CDR2 reads YFSETQ. Trimming took 0 bases from V and 7 from J, leaving 13 bases between them. CDR3 length equals 14 residues. This CDR3 is CASSLAGDIGGYTF. CDR3 in DNA: TGCGCCAGCAGCTTGGCCGGGGATATCGGTGGCTACACCTTC.

V is TRBV4-3 and J is TRBJ2-5, with 10 bases matching TRBD2. Looked up from germline, CDR1 is LGHNA and CDR2 is YSLEER. Trimming removed 0 bases from V and 7 bases from J; junction bases left unmatched: 11. The CDR3 spans 17 residues. This CDR3 reads CASSQDLASGGSWTQYF. CDR3 bases: TGCGCCAGCAGCCAAGATTTGGCTAGCGGGGGATCGTGGACCCAGTACTTC.

This rearrangement joins TRBV27 to TRBJ2-1, with 9 bases fitting TRBD2. The V segment lost 4 bases and the J segment 6 bases; nucleotides outside the gene matches: 10. This CDR3 region has 16 residues. Germline V gene sequence: CDR1 MNHEY, CDR2 SMNVEV (reference sequence). The CDR3 DNA follows: TGTGCCAGCAGTTCTTCTTTAGCGGGGGTCGGCAATGAGCAGTTCTTC. Protein: CASSSSLAGVGNEQFF.

The chain joins TRBV5-5 to TRBJ1-1; TRBD1 matches 10 bases. The CDR3 has 15 residues. The germline V gene encodes CDR1 SGHKS and CDR2 YYEKEE (reference sequence). The junction had 10 bases not matched to a gene; V was cut back by 0 bases and J by 11 bases. Here the CDR3 DNA reads TGTGCCAGCAGCTTGGGAGGGACAGGGGCTTTGTTCGCTTTCTTT. Translated: CASSLGGTGALFAFF.

This sequence joins TRBV30 and TRBJ2-5, with a weak D call TRBD2 (5 bases). The CDR3 contains 10 residues. Germline CDR1 and CDR2: GTSNPN and SVGIG (reference sequence). Trimming took 2 bases from V and 7 from J, leaving 5 bases between them. This CDR3 reads CAWSRGTQYF. CDR3 DNA: TGTGCCTGGAGTCGGGGGACCCAGTACTTC.

In this sample, this clone turned up once. CDR3 sequence (DNA): TGTGCCAGCAGCCTGTTCAGGGTATCCTCCTCTGGGGCCAACGTCCTGACTTTC. Its translation: CASSLFRVSSSGANVLTF. This sequence joins TRBV11-2 and TRBJ2-6; D possibly corresponds to TRBD1 (5 bases). Per germline, CDR1 SGHAT and CDR2 FQNNGV. V gave up 5 bases and J gave up 0 bases, with 17 bases separating them. The length of the CDR3 is 18 residues. Full variable domain (outside the CDR3, taken from reference TRBV11-2 and TRBJ2-6): EAGVAQSPRYKIIEKRQSVAFWCNPISGHATLYWYQQILGQGPKLLIQFQNNGVVDDSQLPKDRFSAERLKGVDSTLKIQPAKLEDSAVYLCASSLFRVSSSGANVLTFGAGSRLTVL.

This chain joins TRBV7-3 and TRBJ2-1; D might be TRBD1 or TRBD2, each matching 5 bases. The CDR3 covers 15 residues. Germline V gene sequence: CDR1 SGHTA, CDR2 FQGTGA. V gave up 5 bases and J gave up 4 bases, with 15 bases separating them. CDR3 sequence (DNA): TGTGCCAGCAGCCCCTCTCGGGGCCTATACAATGAGCAGTTCTTC. Residues: CASSPSRGLYNEQFF.

V gene TRBV7-2 combines with J gene TRBJ1-1; no clear D. Trimming stripped 5 bases from V and 1 base from J, with 8 bases between. The germline CDR1 and CDR2 sequences are SGHTA and FQGNSA. The CDR3 consists of 13 residues. In DNA form, the CDR3 reads TGTGCCAGCAGCGAAATCTCGAACACTGAAGCTTTCTTT. Its translation is CASSEISNTEAFF.

This clone showed up just a few times. This chain joins TRBV4-3 and TRBJ1-1, with D perhaps TRBD1 (5 bases). Germline lookup yields CDR1 LGHNA and CDR2 YSLEER. The CDR3 contains 17 residues. Deletions cut 0 bases from V and 1 base from J, with 15 bases between. This CDR3 reads CASSQDYLRAANTEAFF. CDR3 nucleotides: TGCGCCAGCAGCCAAGATTATCTCAGGGCCGCGAACACTGAAGCTTTCTTT.

The genes are TRBV28 and TRBJ1-2; 7 bases are shared with TRBD1. Per germline, CDR1 MDHEN and CDR2 SYDVKM. There are 15 residues in the CDR3. Trimming took 3 bases from V and 5 from J; bases not matched to a gene: 9. The CDR3 region is CASSLVGTATYGYTF. The DNA for the CDR3 is TGTGCCAGCAGTTTGGTCGGGACAGCCACTTATGGCTACACCTTC.

The rearrangement links TRBV5-8 to TRBJ1-2, with TRBD1 as a possible D gene (6 bases). This CDR3 has 13 amino acids. From germline, CDR1 is SGHTS and CDR2 YDEGEE. Trimming took 0 bases from V and 7 from J, leaving 10 bases between them. The DNA of the CDR3 is TGTGCCAGCAGCTTGGACAGGGTCTCTGGCTACACCTTC. Protein: CASSLDRVSGYTF.

This clone was found once. The chain carries TRBV5-1 and TRBJ2-2; D might be TRBD1 or TRBD2, each matching 5 bases. Deletions cut 1 base from V and 7 bases from J, with 17 bases between. The V gene's germline CDR1 is SGHRS and CDR2 YFSETQ. The CDR3 is 16 amino acids. CDR3 nucleotide sequence: TGCGCCAGCAGCTTGAGACCAGCGGACACGGACGGGGAGCTGTTTTTT. This sequence encodes CASSLRPADTDGELFF.

In its sample, this clone was seen once. The V call is TRBV4-3, the J call TRBJ2-7; maybe TRBD2 (5 bases). Trimming left V 0 bases short and J 2 bases short, with 8 bases between. Germline-derived CDR1 and CDR2 are LGHNA and YSLEER. The CDR3 is 14 residues long. Here the CDR3 DNA reads TGCGCCAGCAGCCAAGATGGCGGGCCCTACGAGCAGTACTTC. Translating it yields CASSQDGGPYEQYF.

The CDR3 here is CASSYSSGGRSPLHF. DNA for the CDR3: TGTGCCAGCAGTTACTCGTCAGGGGGCAGGTCACCCCTCCACTTT. The chain uses TRBV6-5 and TRBJ1-6, with 8 bases lining up with TRBD1. CDR1 and CDR2 from the germline V gene are MNHEY and SVGAGI. The CDR3 contains 15 residues. J was trimmed by 10 bases and V by 0 bases; bases with no gene match: 5.

The chain joins TRBV5-1 to TRBJ2-4; D might be TRBD2 (6 bases). Germline V gene data show CDR1 as SGHRS and CDR2 as YFSETQ. V dropped 1 base and J dropped 0 bases, with 11 bases sitting between them. The CDR3 totals 16 residues. The DNA of the CDR3 is TGCGCCAGCAGCTTGCTTGGGGGGTCAGCCAAAAACATTCAGTACTTC. Protein: CASSLLGGSAKNIQYF. Full variable domain (remainder filled in from reference TRBV5-1 and TRBJ2-4): KAGVTQTPRYLIKTRGQQVTLSCSPISGHRSVSWYQQTPGQGLQFLFEYFSETQRNKGNFPGRFSGRQFSNSRSEMNVSTLELGDSALYLCASSLLGGSAKNIQYFGAGTRLSVL.

This rearrangement joins TRBV5-6 to TRBJ2-3; D might be TRBD1 or TRBD2, each matching 6 bases. The V end was cut by 2 bases, the J end by 6 bases, with 10 bases between. The CDR3 length is 13 residues. CDR1 SGHDT and CDR2 YYEEEE come from the germline V gene. CDR3 region: CASSFTGTDTQYF. For the CDR3, the DNA is TGTGCCAGCAGCTTCACAGGGACTGATACGCAGTATTTT.

The chain links TRBV20-1 to TRBJ2-7; D is unresolved. V was pared by 0 bases and J by 5 bases, with 2 bases between. CDR3 length equals 10 residues. The germline V gene encodes CDR1 DFQATT and CDR2 SNEGSKA (reference sequence). The CDR3 sequence is CSARDNEQYF. The CDR3 DNA follows: TGCAGTGCTAGAGATAACGAGCAGTACTTC.